This T cell receptor beta chain is drawn from a study of spatial heterogeneity in lung cancer. In the study overall: Patients with untreated early-stage non-small cell lung cancer, numbering around 72, were the donors. Where available, sequencing covered follow-up PBMC samples, taken at a median of roughly two years after resection.

Stated time point: blood at routine non-recurrence follow-up after resection. Sequencing covered unsorted whole RNA taken from tumor, nontumor lung or frozen PBMC. Individually, TCR cDNA molecules were each labelled with a unique molecular identifier. TCRdb ran MiXCR on the 5' RACE reads and lists one entry per CDR3 protein. The sample has about 9,200 distinct CDR3 sequences; 20% to 25% are singletons. This CDR3 has 11 residues. V was cut by 5 bases and J by 5 bases, with 10 bases left in between. The germline V gene encodes CDR1 DFQATT and CDR2 SNEGSKA (reference sequence). V usage is TRBV20-1 and J usage is TRBJ2-7, with D hard to call. Sample: PBMCs, taken at follow-up. The receptor was derived from a male donor with early-stage non-small cell lung cancer. CDR3 region: CSASKGHEQYF. The CDR3 region has the DNA TGCAGTGCTTCCAAGGGCCACGAGCAGTACTTC.